This TCR beta chain was retrieved from a study of OX40 agonist ivuxolimab in advanced cancers. With respect to the entire study: Ivuxolimab, which targeted the costimulatory receptor OX40 (CD134), was an agonistic, fully human IgG2 monoclonal antibody. Intravenous ivuxolimab was administered to patients every 2 weeks at six dose levels: 0.01, 0.1, 0.3, 1.5, 3 and 10 mg/kg. Of the 50 to 55 patients in dose escalation, about 20 had hepatocellular carcinoma, some 15 had melanoma, 9 had renal cell carcinoma and 9 had head and neck cancer. A male proportion of 70% to 90% and a mean age of approximately 60 years, ranging from 23 to 79, were recorded for the dose-escalation cohort. Patients were allowed to have had prior anti-PD-1, anti-PD-L1 or anti-CTLA-4 therapy, and approximately 40% of the dose-escalation patients had been treated with checkpoint inhibitors. Partial responses occurred in three dose-escalation patients, of whom one had hepatocellular carcinoma and two had cutaneous melanoma. The purpose of peripheral TCRbeta sequencing was to test whether ivuxolimab changed TCR sequence diversity and led to clonal T-cell expansion. The paper reports the monotherapy dose-escalation portion (N = 52 patients) of the phase I ivuxolimab trial. Points the paper makes about the study in general: Which antigens the clonally expanded peripheral T cells were specific for was not determined. At doses of 0.1 to 3.0 mg/kg, clonal expansion of both CD4+ and CD8+ blood T cells was observed from baseline to week 6. Partial responders in the 0.1-3.0 mg/kg groups had among the lowest normalized peripheral clonal expansion, especially among CD8+ T cells. Low levels of normalized T-cell clonal expansion were also seen in some nonresponding patients. After ivuxolimab, CD8+ T cells had more expanded clones than CD4+ T cells on average.

Note on this clone: This receptor's antigen is unknown. There are no base qualities to consult, and no much larger clone falls within one base.

The CDR3 holds 14 amino acids from the cysteine to the phenylalanine. The sequence is cut down to CDR3 DNA, 42 bases in frame from base 1. The germline V gene gives CDR1 as SGHTA and CDR2 as FQGNSA. The V end loses 0 bases and the J end loses 6 bases, and a stretch of 11 bases separates them. For sequencing of the TCRbeta CDR3 region, genomic DNA was extracted from the sorted cells. The immunoSEQ Assay was used to sequence the TCRbeta CDR3 regions. TCRdb limited this immuneACCESS table to in-frame rearrangements with V and J called. A share of clones is missing; checked studies link under half to unresolved V genes, and the rest is unexplained. The sample table shows 85,000 to 100,000 clones, and 85% to 95% are seen once. Of the sample, 0.26% is held by the ten largest clones. Patients with autoimmune disease history or receiving systemic immunosuppression were excluded from the trial. Peripheral blood for TCR sequencing was collected from all dose cohorts at baseline, on cycle 4 day 1, and on cycle 7 day 1. Samples were obtained from an open-label, multicenter, first-in-human phase I dose-escalation trial of ivuxolimab. Adults with locally advanced or metastatic head and neck squamous cell, hepatocellular, melanoma or renal cell carcinoma were enrolled in the trial. Before TCR sequencing, CD4+ T cells and CD8+ T cells from peripheral blood were sorted into separate populations.

Recombination linked TRBV7-2 to TRBJ2-5; there is no confident call for the D gene. This clonotype originated in an adult with an advanced solid tumor such as melanoma, head and neck, liver or kidney cancer. The sequenced sample was CD4+ or CD8+ T cells sorted from blood, obtained in a trial of the OX40 agonist ivuxolimab. The DNA is TGTGCCAGCAGCTTAGCTTCGGTTAAGAAGACCCAGTACTTC. It translates as CASSLASVKKTQYF.